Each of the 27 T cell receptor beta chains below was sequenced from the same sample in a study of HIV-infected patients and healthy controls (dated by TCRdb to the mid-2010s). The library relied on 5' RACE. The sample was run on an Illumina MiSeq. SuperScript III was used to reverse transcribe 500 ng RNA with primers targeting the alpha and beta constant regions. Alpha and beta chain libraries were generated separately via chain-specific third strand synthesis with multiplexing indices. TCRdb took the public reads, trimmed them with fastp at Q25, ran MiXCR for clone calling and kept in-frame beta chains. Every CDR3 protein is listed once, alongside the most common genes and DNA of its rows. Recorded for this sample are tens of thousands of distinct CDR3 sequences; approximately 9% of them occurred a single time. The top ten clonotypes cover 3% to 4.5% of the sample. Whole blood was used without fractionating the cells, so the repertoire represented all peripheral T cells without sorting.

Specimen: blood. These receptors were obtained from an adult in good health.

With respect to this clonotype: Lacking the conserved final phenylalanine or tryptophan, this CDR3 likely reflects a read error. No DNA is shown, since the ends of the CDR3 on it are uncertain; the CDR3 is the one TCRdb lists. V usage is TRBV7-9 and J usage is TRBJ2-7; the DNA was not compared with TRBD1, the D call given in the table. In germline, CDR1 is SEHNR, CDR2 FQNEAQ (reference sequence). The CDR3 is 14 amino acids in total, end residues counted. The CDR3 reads CASSPPQGWDEQDG.

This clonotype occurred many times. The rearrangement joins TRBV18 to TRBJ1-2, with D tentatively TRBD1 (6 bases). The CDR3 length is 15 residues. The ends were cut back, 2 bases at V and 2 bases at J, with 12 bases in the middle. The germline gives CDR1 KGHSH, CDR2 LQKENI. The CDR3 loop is CASSPGAGENYGYTF. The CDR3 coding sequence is TGTGCCAGCTCACCAGGTGCAGGGGAGAACTATGGCTACACCTTC.

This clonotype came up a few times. The DNA of the CDR3 is TGCAGTGCTAATTCTCTAGCGGGGGCCGTATACAATGAGCAGTTCTTC. Translation: CSANSLAGAVYNEQFF. The rearrangement joins TRBV20-1 to TRBJ2-1, with 10 bases fitting TRBD2. Germline CDR1 and CDR2: DFQATT and SNEGSKA (reference sequence). The CDR3 is 16 residues long. J was trimmed by 4 bases and V by 4 bases; bases with no gene match: 10.

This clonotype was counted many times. The CDR3: CASSQEHRGNSPLHF. The CDR3 bases are TGTGCCAGCAGCCAAGAGCACAGGGGTAATTCACCCCTCCACTTT. This sequence joins TRBV14 and TRBJ1-6; 7 bases map to TRBD1. The CDR3 length is 15 residues. V lost 0 bases, J lost 6 bases, and 2 bases stayed unmatched. From germline, CDR1 is SGHDN and CDR2 FVKESK.

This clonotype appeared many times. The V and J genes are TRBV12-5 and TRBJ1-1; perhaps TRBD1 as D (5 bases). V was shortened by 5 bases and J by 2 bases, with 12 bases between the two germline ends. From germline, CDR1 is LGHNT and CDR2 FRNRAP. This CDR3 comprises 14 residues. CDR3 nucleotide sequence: TGTGCTAGTGGTCAGGGACGGACAAACACTGAAGCTTTCTTT. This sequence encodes CASGQGRTNTEAFF. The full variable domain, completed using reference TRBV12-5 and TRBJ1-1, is DARVTQTPRHKVTEMGQEVTMRCQPILGHNTVFWYRQTMMQGLELLAYFRNRAPLDDSGMPKDRFSAEMPDATLATLKIQPSEPRDSAVYFCASGQGRTNTEAFFGQGTRLTVV.

The CDR3 protein is CASSIDGRTGGYTF. In nucleotides, the CDR3 is TGTGCCAGTAGTATAGATGGCCGGACCGGAGGCTACACCTTC. The rearrangement uses TRBV19 and TRBJ1-2; D is undetermined. Germline values: CDR1 LNHDA, CDR2 SQIVND (reference sequence). Trimming shortened V by 0 bases and J by 8 bases, and 13 bases separated the two germline ends. This CDR3 is 14 amino acids long.

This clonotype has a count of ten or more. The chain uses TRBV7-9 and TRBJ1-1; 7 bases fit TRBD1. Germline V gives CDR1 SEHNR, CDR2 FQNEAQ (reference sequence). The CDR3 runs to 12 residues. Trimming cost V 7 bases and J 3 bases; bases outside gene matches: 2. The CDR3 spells CASTTGHTEAFF. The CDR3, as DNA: TGTGCCAGCACGACAGGGCACACTGAAGCTTTCTTT. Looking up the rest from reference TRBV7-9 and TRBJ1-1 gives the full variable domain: DTGVSQNPRHKITKRGQNVTFRCDPISEHNRLYWYRQTLGQGPEFLTYFQNEAQLEKSRLLSDRFSAERPKGSFSTLEIQRTEQGDSAMYLCASTTGHTEAFFGQGTRLTVV.

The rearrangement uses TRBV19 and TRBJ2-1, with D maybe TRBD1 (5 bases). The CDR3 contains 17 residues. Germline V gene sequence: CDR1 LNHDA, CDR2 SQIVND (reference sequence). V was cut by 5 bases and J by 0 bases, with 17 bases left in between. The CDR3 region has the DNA TGTGCCAGTAGTCCCCAGTGGGGCGGACCCTCCTACAATGAGCAGTTCTTC. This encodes CASSPQWGGPSYNEQFF.

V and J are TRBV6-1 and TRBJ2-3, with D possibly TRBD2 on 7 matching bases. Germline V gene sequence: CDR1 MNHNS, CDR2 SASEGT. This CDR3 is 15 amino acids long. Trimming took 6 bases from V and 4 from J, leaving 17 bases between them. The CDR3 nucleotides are TGTGCCAGCAGGGGGGGGACCCGGGGGCCAGATACGCAGTATTTT. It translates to CASRGGTRGPDTQYF.

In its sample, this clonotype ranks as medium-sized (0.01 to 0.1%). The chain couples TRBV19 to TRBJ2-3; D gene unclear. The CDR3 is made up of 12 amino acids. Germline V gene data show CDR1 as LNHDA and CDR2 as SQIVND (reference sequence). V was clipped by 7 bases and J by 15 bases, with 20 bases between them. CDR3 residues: CASTAPGSRRYF. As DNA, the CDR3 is TGTGCCAGTACCGCTCCCGGATCGAGACGATATTTT.

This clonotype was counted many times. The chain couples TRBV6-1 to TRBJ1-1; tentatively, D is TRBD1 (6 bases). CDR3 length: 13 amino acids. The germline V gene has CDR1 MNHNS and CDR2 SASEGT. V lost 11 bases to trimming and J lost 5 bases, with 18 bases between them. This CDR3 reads CAVQGGAGTEAFF. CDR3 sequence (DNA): TGTGCCGTACAAGGGGGGGCAGGGACTGAAGCTTTCTTT.

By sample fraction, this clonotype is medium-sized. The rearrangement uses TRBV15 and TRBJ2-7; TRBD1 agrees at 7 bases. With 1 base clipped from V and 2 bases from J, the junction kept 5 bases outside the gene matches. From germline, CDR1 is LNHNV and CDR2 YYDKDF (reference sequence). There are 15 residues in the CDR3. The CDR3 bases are TGTGCCACCAGCAGAGTGAGGGGGCCCACCTACGAGCAGTACTTC. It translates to CATSRVRGPTYEQYF. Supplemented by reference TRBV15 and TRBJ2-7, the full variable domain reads DAMVIQNPRYQVTQFGKPVTLSCSQTLNHNVMYWYQQKSSQAPKLLFHYYDKDFNNEADTPDNFQSRRPNTSFCFLDIRSPGLGDTAMYLCATSRVRGPTYEQYFGPGTRLTVT.

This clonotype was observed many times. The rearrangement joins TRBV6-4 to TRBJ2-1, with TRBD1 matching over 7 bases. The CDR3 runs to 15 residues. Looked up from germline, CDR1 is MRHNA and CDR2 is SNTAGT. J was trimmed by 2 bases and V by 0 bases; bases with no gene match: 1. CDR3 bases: TGTGCCAGCAGTGACTCAGGGGGCGCCTACAATGAGCAGTTCTTC. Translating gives CASSDSGGAYNEQFF.

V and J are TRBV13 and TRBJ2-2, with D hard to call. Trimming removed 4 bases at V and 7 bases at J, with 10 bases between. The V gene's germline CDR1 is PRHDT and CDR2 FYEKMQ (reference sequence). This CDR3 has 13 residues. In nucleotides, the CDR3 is TGTGCCAGCAGCTCCCCAGTCGTCGGGGAGCTGTTTTTT. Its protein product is CASSSPVVGELFF. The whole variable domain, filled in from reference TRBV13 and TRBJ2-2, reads AAGVIQSPRHLIKEKRETATLKCYPIPRHDTVYWYQQGPGQDPQFLISFYEKMQSDKGSIPDRFSAQQFSDYHSELNMSSLELGDSALYFCASSSPVVGELFFGEGSRLTVL.

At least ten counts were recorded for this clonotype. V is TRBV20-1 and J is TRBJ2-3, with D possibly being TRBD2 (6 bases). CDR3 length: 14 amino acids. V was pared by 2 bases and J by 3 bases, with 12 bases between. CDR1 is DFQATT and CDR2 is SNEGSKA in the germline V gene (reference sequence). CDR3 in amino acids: CSARFPGRTDTQYF. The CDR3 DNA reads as TGCAGTGCTAGATTCCCAGGGAGGACAGATACGCAGTATTTT.

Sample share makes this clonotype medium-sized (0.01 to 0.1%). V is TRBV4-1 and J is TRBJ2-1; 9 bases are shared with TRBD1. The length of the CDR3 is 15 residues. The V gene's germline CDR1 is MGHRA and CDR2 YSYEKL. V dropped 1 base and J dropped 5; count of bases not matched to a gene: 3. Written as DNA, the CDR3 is TGCGCCAGCAGCCAAGGGGGACAGGGAAACAATGAGCAGTTCTTC. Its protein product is CASSQGGQGNNEQFF.

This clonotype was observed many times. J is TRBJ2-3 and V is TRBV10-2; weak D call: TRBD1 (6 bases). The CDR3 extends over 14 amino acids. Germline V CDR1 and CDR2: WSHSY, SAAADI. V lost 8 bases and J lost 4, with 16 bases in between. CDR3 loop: CASQGLGRADTQYF. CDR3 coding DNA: TGCGCCAGCCAGGGGTTGGGGCGGGCAGATACGCAGTATTTT.

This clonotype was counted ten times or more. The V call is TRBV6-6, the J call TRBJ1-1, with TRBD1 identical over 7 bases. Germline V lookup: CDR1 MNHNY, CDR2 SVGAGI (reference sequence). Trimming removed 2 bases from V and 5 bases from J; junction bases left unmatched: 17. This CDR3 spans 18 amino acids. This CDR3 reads CASSYRGEQGRKYTEAFF. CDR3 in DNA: TGTGCCAGCAGTTACAGGGGAGAACAGGGGCGTAAATATACTGAAGCTTTCTTT.

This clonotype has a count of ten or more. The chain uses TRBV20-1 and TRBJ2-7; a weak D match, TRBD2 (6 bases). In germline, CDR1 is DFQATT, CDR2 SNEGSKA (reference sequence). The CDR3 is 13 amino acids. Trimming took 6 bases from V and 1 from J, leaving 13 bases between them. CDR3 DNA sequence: TGCAGTGCCCCGCCGGAGGGGTCCTACGAGCAGTACTTC. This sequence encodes CSAPPEGSYEQYF.

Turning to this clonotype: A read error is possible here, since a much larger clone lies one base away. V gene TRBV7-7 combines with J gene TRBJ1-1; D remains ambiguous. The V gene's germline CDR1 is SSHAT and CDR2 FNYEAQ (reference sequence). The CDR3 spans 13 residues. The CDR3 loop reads CASSKNPNTEAFF. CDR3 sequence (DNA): TGTGCTAGCAGCAAGAATCCAAACACTGAAGCTTTCTTT.

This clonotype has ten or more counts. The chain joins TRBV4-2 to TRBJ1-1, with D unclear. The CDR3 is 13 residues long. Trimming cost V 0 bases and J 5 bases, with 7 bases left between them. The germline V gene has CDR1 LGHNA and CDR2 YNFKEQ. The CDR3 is CASSQEFGTEAFF. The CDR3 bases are TGTGCCAGCAGCCAAGAATTTGGAACTGAAGCTTTCTTT.

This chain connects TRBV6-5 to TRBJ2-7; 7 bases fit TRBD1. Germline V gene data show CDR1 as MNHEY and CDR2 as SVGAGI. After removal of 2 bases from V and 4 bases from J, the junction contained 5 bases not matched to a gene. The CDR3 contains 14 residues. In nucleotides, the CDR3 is TGTGCCAGCAGTTACCGGGACAGCCTTTACGAGCAGTACTTC. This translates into CASSYRDSLYEQYF.

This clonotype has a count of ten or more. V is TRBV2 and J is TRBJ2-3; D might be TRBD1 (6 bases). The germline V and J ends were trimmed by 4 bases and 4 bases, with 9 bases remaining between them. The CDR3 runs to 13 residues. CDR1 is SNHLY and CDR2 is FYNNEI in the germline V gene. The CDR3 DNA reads TGTGCCAGCAGTGTCAGGGGAGCAGATACGCAGTATTTT. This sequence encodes CASSVRGADTQYF.

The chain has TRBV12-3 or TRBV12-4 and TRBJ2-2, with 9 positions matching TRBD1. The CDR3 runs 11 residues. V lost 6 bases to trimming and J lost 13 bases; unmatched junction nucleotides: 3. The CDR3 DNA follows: TGTGCCAGCAGGGGACAGGGTAGGCTGTTTTTT. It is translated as CASRGQGRLFF.

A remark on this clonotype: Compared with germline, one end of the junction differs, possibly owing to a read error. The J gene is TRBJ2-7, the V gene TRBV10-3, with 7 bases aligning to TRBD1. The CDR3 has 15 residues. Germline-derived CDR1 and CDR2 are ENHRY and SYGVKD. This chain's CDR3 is CAISGQGPSTYEQYF. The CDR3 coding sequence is TGTGCCATCAGTGGACAGGGCCCGTCTACCTACGAGCAGTATTTC.

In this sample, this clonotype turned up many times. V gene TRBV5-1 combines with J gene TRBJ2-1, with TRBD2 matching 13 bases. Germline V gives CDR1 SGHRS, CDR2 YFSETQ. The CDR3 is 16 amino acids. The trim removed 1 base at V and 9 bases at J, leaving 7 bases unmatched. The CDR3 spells CASSLRTSGGHGEQFF. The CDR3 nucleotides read TGCGCCAGCAGCTTGAGGACTAGCGGGGGACACGGTGAGCAGTTCTTC.

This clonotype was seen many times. The CDR3 region has the DNA TGCAGTGCCCTTGGACAGGGGGCGTTTCGGAATCAGCCCCAGCATTTT. It encodes CSALGQGAFRNQPQHF. J is TRBJ1-5 and V is TRBV20-1; 11 bases line up with TRBD1. V shed 6 bases and J 4 bases; nucleotides not matched to a gene: 11. The CDR3 is 16 amino acids. Germline V gives CDR1 DFQATT, CDR2 SNEGSKA (reference sequence).